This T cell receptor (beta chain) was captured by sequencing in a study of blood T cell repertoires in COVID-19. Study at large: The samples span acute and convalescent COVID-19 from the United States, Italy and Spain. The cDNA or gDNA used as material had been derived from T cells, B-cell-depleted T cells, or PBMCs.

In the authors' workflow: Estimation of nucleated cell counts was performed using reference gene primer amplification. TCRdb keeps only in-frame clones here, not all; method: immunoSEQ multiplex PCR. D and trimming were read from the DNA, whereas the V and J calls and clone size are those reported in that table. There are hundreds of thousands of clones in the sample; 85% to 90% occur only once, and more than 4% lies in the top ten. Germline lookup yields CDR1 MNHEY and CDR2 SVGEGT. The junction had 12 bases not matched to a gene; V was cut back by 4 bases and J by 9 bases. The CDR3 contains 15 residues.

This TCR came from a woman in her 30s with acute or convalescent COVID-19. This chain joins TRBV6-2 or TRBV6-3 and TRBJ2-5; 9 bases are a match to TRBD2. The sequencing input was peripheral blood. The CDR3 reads CASSLAGGPGWAQYF. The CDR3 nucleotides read TGTGCCAGCAGTTTGGCGGGGGGGCCGGGGTGGGCCCAGTACTTC.